The entry below gives a single T cell receptor (beta chain) sequence along with its context. The germline CDR1 and CDR2 sequences are MNHEY and SMNVEV (reference sequence). The V end was cut by 5 bases, the J end by 2 bases, with 16 bases between. The CDR3 loop spans 16 amino acids. The data were taken from a study of blood T cell repertoires in COVID-19. As handled by the study authors: Reference gene primers were amplified, and this amplification served to estimate nucleated cell counts. TCRdb's table, derived via immunoSEQ multiplex PCR, lists solely in-frame clones and lacks some. The V and J calls and the clone size are those of that table, but D and trimming were determined from the DNA. The table has 110,000 to 150,000 clones, about four fifths seen once; the top ten hold more than 7%.

Sequencing was carried out using peripheral blood. This TCR was recovered from a human donor in a cohort sampled during active COVID-19. J is TRBJ1-5 and V is TRBV27, with D tentatively TRBD1 (6 bases). CDR3 sequence reads: CASSPRTEPRNQPQHF. For the CDR3, the DNA is TGTGCCAGCAGTCCACGGACAGAGCCCCGCAATCAGCCCCAGCATTTT.